The rows below give T cell receptor beta chains drawn from one sample of a study of blood T cell repertoires in COVID-19. Clones were sequenced by immunoSEQ multiplex PCR, and TCRdb holds only the in-frame ones, with some missing. In the table there are under 300,000 clones, roughly 86% of which are singletons. What was sequenced was peripheral blood. The receptors originated from a man older than 75 with acute or convalescent COVID-19. CDR3s include the opening cysteine and the closing phenylalanine or tryptophan. D genes are given only for firm matches. Clone sizes are given selectively: once, few, many, or a class where the clone is expanded.

clone size: NA
D gene: TRBD1
J gene: TRBJ1-5
V gene: TRBV6-6
CDR3 DNA: TGTGCCAGCAGTCCCGGGACAGGGGGAACAATTGGCAATCAGCCCCAGCATTTT
CDR3 protein: CASSPGTGGTIGNQPQHF

clone size: NA
D gene: TRBD1
J gene: TRBJ1-5
V gene: TRBV28
CDR3 DNA: TGTGCCAGCAGTCTTACAGGGGGCGGTCAGCCCCAGCATTTT
CDR3 protein: CASSLTGGGQPQHF

clone size: NA
D gene: NA
J gene: TRBJ2-3
V gene: TRBV6-4
CDR3 DNA: TGTGCCAGCAGTACGGAGGGGAGCACAGATACGCAGTATTTT
CDR3 protein: CASSTEGSTDTQYF

clone size: NA
D gene: NA
J gene: TRBJ2-7
V gene: TRBV6-6
CDR3 DNA: TGTGCCAGCAGTTACGGGGCAGGGCCCTACGAGCAGTACTTC
CDR3 protein: CASSYGAGPYEQYF

clone size: few
D gene: TRBD2
J gene: TRBJ2-3
V gene: TRBV5-8
CDR3 DNA: TGTGCCAGCAGTTCCTTGGGAGGGAGCACAGATACGCAGTATTTT
CDR3 protein: CASSSLGGSTDTQYF

clone size: NA
D gene: TRBD1
J gene: TRBJ1-5
V gene: TRBV3-1/TRBV3-2
CDR3 DNA: TGTGCCAGCAGCCAAGGAGCCGTCAGGGGGGAACCCCAGCATTTT
CDR3 protein: CASSQGAVRGEPQHF

clone size: NA
D gene: NA
J gene: TRBJ1-5
V gene: TRBV6-1
CDR3 DNA: TGTGCCAGCAGTGGGGTCGGGAGGTTAAGCAATCAGCCCCAGCATTTT
CDR3 protein: CASSGVGRLSNQPQHF

clone size: NA
D gene: NA
J gene: TRBJ1-1
V gene: TRBV6-5
CDR3 DNA: TGTGCCAGCTCCCGAGTGAACACTGAAGCTTTCTTT
CDR3 protein: CASSRVNTEAFF

clone size: once
D gene: TRBD2
J gene: TRBJ2-5
V gene: TRBV20-1
CDR3 DNA: TGCAGTGCTAGTGGGGGGACTAGCGGGCCTACCCAAGAGACCCAGTACTTC
CDR3 protein: CSASGGTSGPTQETQYF

clone size: NA
D gene: NA
J gene: TRBJ2-3
V gene: TRBV27
CDR3 DNA: TGTGCCGTCACAGGGTTGCCAGATACGCAGTATTTT
CDR3 protein: CAVTGLPDTQYF

clone size: NA
D gene: NA
J gene: TRBJ2-1
V gene: TRBV6-5
CDR3 DNA: TGTGCCAGCAGTCTAGTTGCCAATGAGCAGTTCTTC
CDR3 protein: CASSLVANEQFF

clone size: few
D gene: NA
J gene: TRBJ1-2
V gene: TRBV15
CDR3 DNA: TGTGCCACCAGCAGAGACCGGGGCTATGGCTACACCTTC
CDR3 protein: CATSRDRGYGYTF

clone size: NA
D gene: TRBD1
J gene: TRBJ1-5
V gene: TRBV19
CDR3 DNA: TGTGCCAGTAGTGCCCGCGACAGGGGGCTCGAAAATCAGCCCCAGCATTTT
CDR3 protein: CASSARDRGLENQPQHF

clone size: NA
D gene: TRBD1
J gene: TRBJ1-6
V gene: TRBV7-9
CDR3 DNA: TGTGCCAGCAGCTCGACAGGGGATTCACCCCTCCACTTT
CDR3 protein: CASSSTGDSPLHF

clone size: NA
D gene: NA
J gene: TRBJ1-6
V gene: TRBV21-1
CDR3 DNA: TGTGCCAGCAACAATGACAAAGGGGGAAAGTTTGATTCACCCCTCCACTTT
CDR3 protein: CASNNDKGGKFDSPLHF

clone size: NA
D gene: TRBD1
J gene: TRBJ2-1
V gene: TRBV19
CDR3 DNA: TGTGCCAGTACCCTCGGACAGGGGGGGACCGATGAGCAGTTCTTC
CDR3 protein: CASTLGQGGTDEQFF

clone size: NA
D gene: TRBD1
J gene: TRBJ1-1
V gene: TRBV4-1
CDR3 DNA: TGCGCCAGCAGCCGCCTCGAGGGACAGGGGACTGAAGCTTTCTTT
CDR3 protein: CASSRLEGQGTEAFF

clone size: NA
D gene: NA
J gene: TRBJ2-4
V gene: TRBV12-3/TRBV12-4
CDR3 DNA: TGTGCCAGCAGCAAGAGACCAGGGGACATTCAGTACTTC
CDR3 protein: CASSKRPGDIQYF

clone size: NA
D gene: NA
J gene: TRBJ1-5
V gene: TRBV13
CDR3 DNA: TGTGCCAGCAGCTTCGGGGGAAATCAGCCCCAGCATTTT
CDR3 protein: CASSFGGNQPQHF

clone size: NA
D gene: NA
J gene: TRBJ2-3
V gene: TRBV15
CDR3 DNA: TGTGCCACCAGCAGAGGAGCAGATACGCAGTATTTT
CDR3 protein: CATSRGADTQYF

clone size: NA
D gene: NA
J gene: TRBJ2-7
V gene: TRBV12-3/TRBV12-4
CDR3 DNA: TGTGCCAGCAGTTTGGGCTTGACCTACGAGCAGTACTTC
CDR3 protein: CASSLGLTYEQYF

clone size: NA
D gene: TRBD1
J gene: TRBJ1-5
V gene: TRBV7-9
CDR3 DNA: TGTGCCAGCAGCTCGGGACAGGATAGCAATCAGCCCCAGCATTTT
CDR3 protein: CASSSGQDSNQPQHF

clone size: NA
D gene: NA
J gene: TRBJ1-2
V gene: TRBV28
CDR3 DNA: TGTGCCAGCAGGACGACAGGAGCTAACTATGGCTACACCTTC
CDR3 protein: CASRTTGANYGYTF

clone size: NA
D gene: TRBD1
J gene: TRBJ1-2
V gene: TRBV5-8
CDR3 DNA: TGTGCCAGCATCGATCCCGGACAGGGCAGCGGCTACACCTTC
CDR3 protein: CASIDPGQGSGYTF

clone size: NA
D gene: NA
J gene: TRBJ1-5
V gene: TRBV28
CDR3 DNA: TGTGCCAGCAGCTGGGCGGGGAATCAGCCCCAGCATTTT
CDR3 protein: CASSWAGNQPQHF

clone size: NA
D gene: TRBD1
J gene: TRBJ2-3
V gene: TRBV7-6
CDR3 DNA: TGTGCCAGCAGCCCACAACAGGGGAGCACAGATACGCAGTATTTT
CDR3 protein: CASSPQQGSTDTQYF

clone size: NA
D gene: TRBD1
J gene: TRBJ2-2
V gene: TRBV5-1
CDR3 DNA: TGCGCCAGCGGGGTACAGGGGGAAGCCGGGGAGCTGTTTTTT
CDR3 protein: CASGVQGEAGELFF

clone size: NA
D gene: TRBD1
J gene: TRBJ2-1
V gene: TRBV5-1
CDR3 DNA: TGCGCCAGCAGCCCCGGGACAGGACTTTACAATGAGCAGTTCTTC
CDR3 protein: CASSPGTGLYNEQFF

clone size: NA
D gene: TRBD1
J gene: TRBJ1-1
V gene: TRBV28
CDR3 DNA: TGTGCCAGCAGCTCAGGGGGGGAAGCTTTCTTT
CDR3 protein: CASSSGGEAFF

clone size: NA
D gene: TRBD1
J gene: TRBJ1-4
V gene: TRBV11-2
CDR3 DNA: TGTGCCAGCAGCGCCTCAGGGGGCACGGAGGAAAAACTGTTTTTT
CDR3 protein: CASSASGGTEEKLFF

clone size: NA
D gene: NA
J gene: TRBJ2-3
V gene: TRBV27
CDR3 DNA: TGTGCCAGCAGTCACTACATCGACTCGGATCCAGATACGCAGTATTTT
CDR3 protein: CASSHYIDSDPDTQYF

clone size: NA
D gene: TRBD2
J gene: TRBJ2-1
V gene: TRBV5-6
CDR3 DNA: TGTGCCAGCAGCTCAATGTCCCTTACTAGCGGGGGGCAGTTCTTC
CDR3 protein: CASSSMSLTSGGQFF

clone size: NA
D gene: NA
J gene: TRBJ1-6
V gene: TRBV6-1
CDR3 DNA: TGTGCCAGCAGTGAATACCCAGGCTCACCCCTCCACTTT
CDR3 protein: CASSEYPGSPLHF

clone size: NA
D gene: TRBD1
J gene: TRBJ1-1
V gene: TRBV18
CDR3 DNA: TGTGCCAGCTCACCACCGGGACAGGGGGCGGGAAGAACTGAAGCTTTCTTT
CDR3 protein: CASSPPGQGAGRTEAFF

clone size: NA
D gene: NA
J gene: TRBJ1-2
V gene: TRBV20-1
CDR3 DNA: TGCAGTGCTAGTACGGGGAACTATGGCTACACCTTC
CDR3 protein: CSASTGNYGYTF

clone size: NA
D gene: NA
J gene: TRBJ1-1
V gene: TRBV19
CDR3 DNA: TGTGCCAGTAGGCTTTCTGACTTTGGGAACACTGAAGCTTTCTTT
CDR3 protein: CASRLSDFGNTEAFF

clone size: once
D gene: TRBD2
J gene: TRBJ2-2
V gene: TRBV7-9
CDR3 DNA: TGTGCCAGCAGCCCTCCGCGGGGACTAGCTCCCACCGGGGAGCTGTTTTTT
CDR3 protein: CASSPPRGLAPTGELFF

clone size: NA
D gene: TRBD1
J gene: TRBJ2-7
V gene: TRBV25-1
CDR3 DNA: TGTGCCAGCAGAATTTCCGGGACAGGGGCCTACGAGCAGTACTTC
CDR3 protein: CASRISGTGAYEQYF

clone size: NA
D gene: TRBD2
J gene: TRBJ2-5
V gene: TRBV5-1
CDR3 DNA: TGCGCCAGCAGCTTGGAGACTAGCTACCAAGAGACCCAGTACTTC
CDR3 protein: CASSLETSYQETQYF

clone size: NA
D gene: NA
J gene: TRBJ2-6
V gene: TRBV11-3
CDR3 DNA: TGTGCCAGCAGCTCGAGGATGGGGGCCAACGTCCTGACTTTC
CDR3 protein: CASSSRMGANVLTF

clone size: few
D gene: TRBD1
J gene: TRBJ1-4
V gene: TRBV5-4
CDR3 DNA: TGTGCCAGCAGCCCCCAGGGGGCGGCAGGAACTAATGAAAAACTGTTTTTT
CDR3 protein: CASSPQGAAGTNEKLFF

clone size: NA
D gene: TRBD1
J gene: TRBJ1-5
V gene: TRBV19
CDR3 DNA: TGTGCCGGTCAACAGGGGCCGGGTCAGCCCCAGCATTTT
CDR3 protein: CAGQQGPGQPQHF

clone size: NA
D gene: NA
J gene: TRBJ1-2
V gene: TRBV28
CDR3 DNA: TGTGCCAGCAGTTTGAGCGGGAACTATGGCTACACCTTC
CDR3 protein: CASSLSGNYGYTF